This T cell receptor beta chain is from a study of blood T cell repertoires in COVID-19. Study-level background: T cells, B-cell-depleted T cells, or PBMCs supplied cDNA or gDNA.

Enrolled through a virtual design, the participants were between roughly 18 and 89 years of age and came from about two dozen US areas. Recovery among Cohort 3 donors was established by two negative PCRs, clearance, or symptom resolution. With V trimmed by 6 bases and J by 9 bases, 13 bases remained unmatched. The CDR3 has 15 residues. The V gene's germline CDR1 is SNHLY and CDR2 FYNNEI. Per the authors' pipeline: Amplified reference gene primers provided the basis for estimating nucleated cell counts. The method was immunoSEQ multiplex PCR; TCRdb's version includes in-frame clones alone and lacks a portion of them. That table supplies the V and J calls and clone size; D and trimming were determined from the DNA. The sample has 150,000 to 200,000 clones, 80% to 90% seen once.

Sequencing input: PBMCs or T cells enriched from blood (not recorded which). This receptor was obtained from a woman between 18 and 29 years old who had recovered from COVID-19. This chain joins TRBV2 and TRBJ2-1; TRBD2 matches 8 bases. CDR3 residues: CASRERGLVGIEQFF. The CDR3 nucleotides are TGTGCCAGCAGGGAGCGGGGGCTGGTAGGGATTGAGCAGTTCTTC.